A selection of T cell receptor beta chains follows, all from one sample in a study of blood T cell repertoires in COVID-19. TCRdb's table, derived via immunoSEQ multiplex PCR, lists solely in-frame clones and lacks some. The sample holds around 400,000 clones; around 83% are singletons and the top ten take about 4.8%. The sequenced material came from PBMCs or T cells enriched from blood (not recorded which). Every receptor here comes from a woman in her forties or fifties who had recovered from COVID-19. Both conserved end residues are part of each CDR3. D genes are given only for firm matches. Rows give clone size only sometimes, using once, few, many, or a class for an expanded clone.

>TRBJ2-7|.|.|TRBV30
TGTGCCTGGAGTCCCCTACAGCACGAGCAGTACTTC
CAWSPLQHEQYF
>TRBJ2-2|.|TRBD1|TRBV7-8
TGTGCCAGCAGCTTATATTCTCACGGGACAGGGGCCGGGGAGCTGTTTTTT
CASSLYSHGTGAGELFF
>TRBJ2-7|.|.|TRBV7-2
TGTGCCAGCAGCGCTAACTCCTACGAGCAGTACTTC
CASSANSYEQYF
>TRBJ2-6|.|.|TRBV5-1
TGCGCCAGCAGCGGACAGAAGATAAGCTCTGGGGCCAACGTCCTGACTTTC
CASSGQKISSGANVLTF
>TRBJ2-5|.|TRBD2|TRBV10-1
TGCGCCAGCCCCATGAGCGGGGATACACCGGGGCCGCAAGAGACCCAGTACTTC
CASPMSGDTPGPQETQYF
>TRBJ2-5|.|.|TRBV3-1/TRBV3-2
TGTGCCAGCAGCCAAGTCAGGATACAAGAGACCCAGTACTTC
CASSQVRIQETQYF
>TRBJ2-7|.|.|TRBV21-1
TGTGCCAGCAGCACGAAAGCGGGAGGGCCCTACGAGCAGTACTTC
CASSTKAGGPYEQYF
>TRBJ2-1|.|.|TRBV5-4
TGTGCCAGCAGCTTACAACAACGGGGGAGCTCCTACAATGAGCAGTTCTTC
CASSLQQRGSSYNEQFF
>TRBJ1-4|few|TRBD1|TRBV19
TGTGCCAGTAGGGCAGGGGGCAAGGAAAAACTGTTTTTT
CASRAGGKEKLFF
>TRBJ2-7|.|.|TRBV7-2
TGTGCCAGCAGCTTAGTGGTGGGCCCAGACCCCTACGAGCAGTACTTC
CASSLVVGPDPYEQYF
>TRBJ2-3|.|TRBD2|TRBV3-1/TRBV3-2
TGTGCCAGCAGGCCAGGGACTAGCGGCACAGATACGCAGTATTTT
CASRPGTSGTDTQYF
>TRBJ1-5|.|TRBD1|TRBV19
TGTGCCAGTAGTATAGGGGGACAGGGTCTAACCCGACAAGGGCCCCAGCATTTT
CASSIGGQGLTRQGPQHF
>TRBJ2-2|.|.|TRBV9
TGTGCCAGCAGCGTAGGATGGGGAACGGAGGTCGGGGAGCTGTTTTTT
CASSVGWGTEVGELFF
>TRBJ2-4|few|TRBD1|TRBV10-3
TGTGCCATCAGTGAGGCGACAGGGGTTGGCAAAAACATTCAGTACTTC
CAISEATGVGKNIQYF
>TRBJ2-1|.|.|TRBV20-1
TGCAGTGCCGAAACTACTTCTGAGCAGTTCTTC
CSAETTSEQFF
>TRBJ2-5|.|TRBD2|TRBV6-5
TGTGCCAGCAGTTACTCGGGCGGGAGTCCTCAAGAGACCCAGTACTTC
CASSYSGGSPQETQYF
>TRBJ2-7|.|.|TRBV7-3
TGTGCCAGCAGCTTATATGGTCCGGCAGGGGACTCCTACGAGCAGTACTTC
CASSLYGPAGDSYEQYF
>TRBJ2-1|.|TRBD2|TRBV7-6
TGTGCCAGCAGCAACAAACTAGCGGGAGATAATGAGCAGTTCTTC
CASSNKLAGDNEQFF
>TRBJ2-5|.|.|TRBV18
TGTGCCAGCTCTCGGGACATCCGAGAGACCCAGTACTTC
CASSRDIRETQYF
>TRBJ1-1|few|.|TRBV2
TGTGCCAGCAGTGAAGCCGGAGGGGCCTGGAACACTGAAGCTTTCTTT
CASSEAGGAWNTEAFF
>TRBJ2-1|.|.|TRBV11-3
TGTGCCAGCAGCTTAGATTTGCGGACCTACAATGAGCAGTTCTTC
CASSLDLRTYNEQFF
>TRBJ2-5|.|.|TRBV7-9
TGTGCCAGCAGCTTAGTACCGACAGCACAAGAGACCCAGTACTTC
CASSLVPTAQETQYF
>TRBJ1-1|.|.|TRBV10-3
TGTGCCATCAGCCGGATTGGGGGGAAGAACACTGAAGCTTTCTTT
CAISRIGGKNTEAFF
>TRBJ1-5|.|.|TRBV28
TGTGCCAGCAGTTTGGGTGACAGGCACAATCAGCCCCAGCATTTT
CASSLGDRHNQPQHF
>TRBJ1-6|.|.|TRBV12-3/TRBV12-4
TGTGCCAGCAGTTCGGCCGGAGGGTCACCCCTCCACTTT
CASSSAGGSPLHF
>TRBJ1-2|.|.|TRBV5-1
TGCGCCAGCAGCTTGTTGCAGGGATCGGGTGGCTACACCTTC
CASSLLQGSGGYTF
>TRBJ2-6|.|.|TRBV9
TGTGCCAGCAGCGAAACAGGGTATGGGGCCAACGTCCTGACTTTC
CASSETGYGANVLTF
>TRBJ1-1|once|.|TRBV11-3
TGTGCCAGCAGCTTAGGGCAGGGATACTCTGAAGCTTTCTTT
CASSLGQGYSEAFF
>TRBJ2-7|.|TRBD2|TRBV7-3
TGTGCCAGCAGCTCGAAGCAAGGGACTAGCGGGAGATTGGACGAGCAGTACTTC
CASSSKQGTSGRLDEQYF
>TRBJ1-2|.|TRBD1|TRBV15
TGTGCCACCAGCAGAGATGGACAGGGGCCTATTCAGGGCTACACCTTC
CATSRDGQGPIQGYTF
>TRBJ1-6|.|TRBD1|TRBV27
TGTGCCAGCAGTCCCAAACCGGGACAGGGGTCGGCCACAAATTCACCCCTCCACTTT
CASSPKPGQGSATNSPLHF
>TRBJ1-1|few|.|TRBV9
TGTGCCAGCAGCGCACATCTGAACACTGAAGCTTTCTTT
CASSAHLNTEAFF
>TRBJ2-7|.|.|TRBV27
TGTGCCAGCAGTTTAGTTGGACCGGAGGTTCCCTACGAGCAGTACTTC
CASSLVGPEVPYEQYF
>TRBJ2-7|once|.|TRBV11-2
TGTGCCAGCAGCCCTCAAGCGGACGTCTACGAGCAGTACTTC
CASSPQADVYEQYF
>TRBJ1-1|.|TRBD1|TRBV5-6
TGTGCCAGCAGTTACGGGACAGGGTCGGGAACTGAAGCTTTCTTT
CASSYGTGSGTEAFF
>TRBJ2-2|.|.|TRBV11-2
TGTGCCAGCAGCTTAAGAGGTTACGGGGAGCTGTTTTTT
CASSLRGYGELFF
>TRBJ1-2|.|TRBD1|TRBV7-8
TGTGCCAGCAGCTACCAGTCGACAGGGAATCCGGGGGGCTACACCTTC
CASSYQSTGNPGGYTF
>TRBJ1-5|once|.|TRBV10-3
TGTGCCATCAGTGAGGGGGACATACATCAGCCCCAGCATTTT
CAISEGDIHQPQHF
>TRBJ2-7|few|TRBD1|TRBV2
TGTGCCAGCAGTGTCAGGGGGCTGGGCGAGCAGTACTTC
CASSVRGLGEQYF
>TRBJ1-2|once|TRBD1|TRBV4-2
TGTGCCAGCCGGGGGGGACAGGGAGTTCTTAACTATGGCTACACCTTC
CASRGGQGVLNYGYTF
>TRBJ1-5|.|TRBD1|TRBV6-6
TGTGCCAGCAGTCTACAGGGGAATGGCAATCAGCCCCAGCATTTT
CASSLQGNGNQPQHF
>TRBJ2-3|.|TRBD1|TRBV7-9
TGTGCCAGCAGCGCCGGACAGGGGGCCACAGATACGCAGTATTTT
CASSAGQGATDTQYF
>TRBJ1-5|.|TRBD1|TRBV29-1
TGCAGCGTAGGGACAGGGGTGGATCAGCCCCAGCATTTT
CSVGTGVDQPQHF
>TRBJ2-2|.|.|TRBV13
TGTGCCACCCCTCGAGACAGTTCCGGGGAGCTGTTTTTT
CATPRDSSGELFF
>TRBJ2-1|.|TRBD2|TRBV7-3
TGTGCCAGCAGCCCTATAGCGGGGAATGAGCAGTTCTTC
CASSPIAGNEQFF
>TRBJ1-6|.|.|TRBV7-2
TGTGCCAGCAGCTCGCTCACGGGGGGTCGTTCACCCCTCCACTTT
CASSSLTGGRSPLHF
>TRBJ1-5|.|.|TRBV2
TGTGCCAGCACCCTGGGGCCGGCTAATAGCAATCAGCCCCAGCATTTT
CASTLGPANSNQPQHF
>TRBJ2-1|.|TRBD1|TRBV5-4
TGTGCCAGCAGCTTGGGTTCAGGGGGCTCCTACAATGAGCAGTTCTTC
CASSLGSGGSYNEQFF
>TRBJ2-2|few|TRBD2|TRBV7-9
TGTGCCAGCAGCGAAGCTCTAGCGGCAAACACCGGGGAGCTGTTTTTT
CASSEALAANTGELFF
>TRBJ1-4|.|TRBD1|TRBV20-1
TGCAGTGCTAGTGAAAGACAGGGGGCGGAAAAACTGTTTTTT
CSASERQGAEKLFF
>TRBJ1-2|once|TRBD1|TRBV30
TGTGCCTGGAGTATCTCGAGGACAGGGGTTGGCTACACCTTC
CAWSISRTGVGYTF